The sequence of this TCR beta chain was determined in a study of CD8 T cells in Susac syndrome. It was with random hexamers that about 0.45 to 1 ug RNA was reverse transcribed. MiXCR was run by TCRdb on the immunoSEQ multiplex PCR reads, yielding one entry per CDR3 protein. The profile shows some 120,000 distinct CDR3 sequences, nearly 95% of them singletons. This CDR3 has 12 amino acids. The V gene end was trimmed by 8 bases and the J gene end by 8 bases; junction bases not matched to a gene: 5. The TCR comes from a human donor in good health. Sequencing was performed on CD4+ T cells from PBMCs. The chain recombines TRBV12-3 or TRBV12-4 with TRBJ1-2, with 10 bases aligning to TRBD1. The CDR3 sequence is CASGRDRGGYTF. The DNA for the CDR3 is TGTGCCAGCGGAAGGGACAGGGGCGGCTACACCTTC.